This TCR beta chain was found in a study of T cells in tuberculosis. The overall study: In South Africa, adults with active tuberculosis were compared with IGRA-negative and latently infected IGRA-positive adolescents. General observations from the study: Active tuberculosis TCR-alpha repertoires lay closer to GMM-specific TCRs than IGRA-negative controls, suggesting clonal expansion. Smaller alpha distances in active tuberculosis partly reflected shorter CDR3-alpha lengths.

V was clipped by 3 bases and J by 8 bases; unmatched bases: 15. The length of the CDR3 is 18 residues. Germline V gene sequence: CDR1 SGHDT, CDR2 YYEEEE. Concerning this clone: Its antigen is unidentified.

TCRdb keeps only in-frame clones here, not all; method: immunoSEQ multiplex PCR. The sample lists 38,000 or so clones; approximately 95% were seen once. Each donor contributed about 110,000 T cells on average, unsorted. The V gene is TRBV5-6, the J gene TRBJ1-6; TRBD1 agrees at 9 bases. Sequencing was done on a sample of PBMCs. The receptor was isolated from a donor aged 10-30 years with latent tuberculosis or without tuberculosis infection. The CDR3 DNA reads as TGTGCCAGCAGCTATTACTCCGGGACAGGGAGGATTGATTCACCCCTCCACTTT. It codes for CASSYYSGTGRIDSPLHF.